This T cell receptor beta chain was profiled in a study of blood T cells in healthy people across ages. Study-level findings and limits: A strong correlation was found between TCR beta diversity and the percentage of naive T cells.

Primed by a sample-barcoded 5' primer and a J-beta primer mix, a second PCR proceeded for roughly 7 to 12 cycles. Every individual sample yielded 3 million or more paired-end reads (each containing CDR3). TCRdb re-derived calls from the 5' RACE reads in MiXCR, one entry per CDR3 protein. The sample shows around 1.1 million distinct CDR3 sequences, around two fifths of them seen only once. With 3 bases removed from V and 0 bases from J, the gap between germline ends came to 15 bases. Germline values: CDR1 MNHNS, CDR2 SASEGT. This CDR3 contains 17 residues. On this clonotype: Antigen: not known.

This clonotype originated in a man younger than 35 in good health. The rearrangement joins TRBV6-1 to TRBJ1-5; D is unresolved. The source material was blood. CDR3 region: CASSDPTGVNSNQPQHF. In DNA form, the CDR3 reads TGTGCCAGCAGTGACCCGACGGGAGTTAATAGCAATCAGCCCCAGCATTTT.